The clone carrying this T cell receptor (beta chain) appeared a few times. Its antigen is unknown. This entry belongs to a study of cytomegalovirus exposure and HLA in healthy donors. Healthy bone marrow donors formed the donor group. The length of the CDR3 is 15 residues. Germline V gene data show CDR1 as SGDLS and CDR2 as YYNGEE. V shed 3 bases, J shed 2 bases, and the junction held 4 bases outside the gene matches. Use of 60 Vbeta and 13 Jbeta primers characterized the PCR. How the authors handled the data: Later reanalysis found approximately 80 million unique TCR beta chains, some 10 million of them shared. Sequencing was performed with immunoSEQ multiplex PCR; in TCRdb, only in-frame clones are kept and a portion is missing. The V and J calls and the clone size are those of that table, but D and trimming were determined from the DNA. The table lists roughly 77,000 clones, about 9.4% of them singletons.

Findings of the study overall: A later analysis linked a missense DCLRE1C variant to TCR beta V- and J-gene trimming. Later analysis indicated greater clonal expansion among HLA-associated TCR beta chains than among equally common other chains.

The clonotype originates from a man between 60 and 70 years old in good health and CMV-seropositive. Specimen: PBMCs. The genes are TRBV9 and TRBJ2-7, with 11 positions matching TRBD1. The CDR3: CASSGRDRGTYEQYF. The CDR3 region has the DNA TGTGCCAGCAGCGGCCGGGACAGGGGGACCTACGAGCAGTACTTC.